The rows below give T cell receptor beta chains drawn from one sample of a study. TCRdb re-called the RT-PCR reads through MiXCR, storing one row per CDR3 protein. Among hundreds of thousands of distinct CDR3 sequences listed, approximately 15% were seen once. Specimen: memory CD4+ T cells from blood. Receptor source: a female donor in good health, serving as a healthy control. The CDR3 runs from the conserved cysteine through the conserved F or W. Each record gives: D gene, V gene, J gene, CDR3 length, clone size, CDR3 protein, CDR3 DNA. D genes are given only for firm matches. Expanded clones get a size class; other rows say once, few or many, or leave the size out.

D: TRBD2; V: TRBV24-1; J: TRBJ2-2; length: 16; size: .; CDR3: CATSDLLAGYTGELFF; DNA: TGTGCCACCAGTGATTTGCTAGCGGGATACACCGGGGAGCTGTTTTTT
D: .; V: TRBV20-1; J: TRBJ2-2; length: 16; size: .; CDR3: CSAPPWGRELAGELFF; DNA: TGCAGTGCCCCACCATGGGGGCGGGAGCTTGCCGGGGAGCTGTTTTTT
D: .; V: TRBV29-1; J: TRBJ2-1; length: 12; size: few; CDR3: CSARDKIDEQFF; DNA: TGCAGCGCCCGGGACAAAATCGATGAGCAGTTCTTC
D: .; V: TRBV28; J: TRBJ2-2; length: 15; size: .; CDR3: CASRIGGTGTGELFF; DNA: TGTGCCAGCAGAATTGGGGGGACGGGCACCGGGGAGCTGTTTTTT
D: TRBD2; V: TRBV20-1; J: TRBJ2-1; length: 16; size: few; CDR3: CSARDRGAGGRNEQFF; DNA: TGCAGTGCTAGAGACCGAGGGGCGGGAGGGCGCAATGAGCAGTTCTTC
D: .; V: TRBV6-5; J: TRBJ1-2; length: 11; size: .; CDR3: CASLSGVGYTF; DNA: TGTGCCAGCCTGTCTGGTGTTGGCTACACCTTC
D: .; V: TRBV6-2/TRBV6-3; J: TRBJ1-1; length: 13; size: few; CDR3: CATAGPSNTEAFF; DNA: TGTGCCACCGCGGGACCCTCGAACACTGAAGCTTTCTTT
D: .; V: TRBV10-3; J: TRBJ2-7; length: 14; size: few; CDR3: CAISVGEASYEQYF; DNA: TGTGCCATCAGTGTTGGAGAGGCCTCCTACGAGCAGTACTTC
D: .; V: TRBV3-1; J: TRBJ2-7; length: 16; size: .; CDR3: CASSRYGGSPGYEQYF; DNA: TGTGCCAGCAGTCGATACGGGGGCAGCCCTGGCTACGAGCAGTACTTC
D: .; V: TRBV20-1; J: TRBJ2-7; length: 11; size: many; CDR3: CSAQSGYEQYF; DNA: TGCAGTGCTCAAAGCGGCTACGAGCAGTACTTC
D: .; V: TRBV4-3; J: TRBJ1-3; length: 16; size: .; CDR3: CASSQDFLISGNTIYF; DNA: TGCGCCAGCAGCCAAGATTTCCTGATCTCTGGAAACACCATATATTTT
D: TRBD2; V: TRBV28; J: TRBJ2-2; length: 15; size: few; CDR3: CASSLVGRARGELFF; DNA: TGTGCCAGCAGTTTAGTCGGGAGGGCCCGAGGGGAGCTGTTTTTT
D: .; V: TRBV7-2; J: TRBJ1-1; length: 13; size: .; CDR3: CASSPDAGVAAFF; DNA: TGTGCCAGCAGCCCGGACGCCGGAGTGGCAGCTTTCTTT
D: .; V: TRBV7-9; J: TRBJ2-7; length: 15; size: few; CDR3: CASSILGVGTGEQYF; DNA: TGTGCCAGCAGCATCTTAGGGGTGGGGACTGGCGAGCAGTACTTC
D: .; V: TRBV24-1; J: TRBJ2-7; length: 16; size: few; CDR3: CATSDFGRVILNEQYF; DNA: TGTGCCACCAGTGATTTTGGCAGGGTGATCTTAAACGAGCAGTACTTC
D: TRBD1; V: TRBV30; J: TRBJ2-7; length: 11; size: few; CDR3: CAYGQAYEQYF; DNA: TGTGCCTATGGACAGGCCTACGAGCAGTACTTC
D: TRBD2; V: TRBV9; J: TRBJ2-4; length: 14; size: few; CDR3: CASSAGGGENIQYF; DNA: TGTGCCAGCAGCGCGGGGGGTGGGGAAAACATTCAGTACTTC
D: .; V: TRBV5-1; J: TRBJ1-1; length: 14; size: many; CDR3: CASGMGQSNTEAFF; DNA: TGCGCCAGCGGCATGGGGCAGTCGAACACTGAAGCTTTCTTT
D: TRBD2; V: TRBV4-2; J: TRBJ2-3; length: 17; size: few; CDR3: CASSQGAGAWSTDTQYF; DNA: TGTGCCAGCAGCCAAGGAGCGGGAGCGTGGAGCACAGATACGCAGTATTTT
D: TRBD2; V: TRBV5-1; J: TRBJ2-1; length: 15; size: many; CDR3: CASSLTSGSTNEQFF; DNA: TGCGCCAGCAGCCTTACTAGCGGGAGTACCAATGAGCAGTTCTTC
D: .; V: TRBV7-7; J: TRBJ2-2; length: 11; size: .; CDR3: CASSSLGKLFF; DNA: TGTGCTAGCAGCTCCCTTGGGAAGCTGTTTTTT
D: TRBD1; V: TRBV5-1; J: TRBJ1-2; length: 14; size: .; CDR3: CASSYSGQSREPIF; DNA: TGCGCCAGCAGCTACTCGGGACAGTCAAGGGAGCCCATCTTC
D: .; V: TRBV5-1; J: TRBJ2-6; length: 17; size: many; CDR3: CASSSTITGSGANVLTF; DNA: TGCGCCAGCAGCTCAACAATCACGGGTTCTGGGGCCAACGTCCTGACTTTC
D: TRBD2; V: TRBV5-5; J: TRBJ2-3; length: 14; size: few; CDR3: CASSGGGVVDTQYF; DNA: TGTGCCAGCAGCGGCGGGGGAGTAGTAGATACGCAGTATTTT
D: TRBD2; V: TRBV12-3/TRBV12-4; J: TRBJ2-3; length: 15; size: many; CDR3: CASRWAGGGTDTQYF; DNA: TGTGCCAGCAGGTGGGCGGGAGGGGGCACAGATACGCAGTATTTT
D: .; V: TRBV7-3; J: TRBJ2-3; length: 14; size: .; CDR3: CASRRGASTDTQYF; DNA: TGTGCCAGCAGAAGAGGGGCGAGCACAGATACGCAGTATTTT
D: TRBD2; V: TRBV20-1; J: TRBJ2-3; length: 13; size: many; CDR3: CSAWASGGDTQYF; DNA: TGCAGTGCCTGGGCTAGCGGTGGAGATACGCAGTATTTT
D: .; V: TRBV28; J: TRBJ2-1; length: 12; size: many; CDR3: CASKGNLRGLFF; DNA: TGTGCCAGCAAGGGGAACCTCAGGGGTCTGTTCTTC
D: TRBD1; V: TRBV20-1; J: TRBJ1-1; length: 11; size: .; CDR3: CSAVGTGKAFF; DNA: TGCAGTGCCGTGGGGACAGGGAAAGCTTTCTTT
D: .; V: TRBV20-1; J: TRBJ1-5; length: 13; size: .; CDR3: CSARKGNNQPQHF; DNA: TGCAGTGCTAGAAAGGGGAACAATCAGCCCCAGCATTTT
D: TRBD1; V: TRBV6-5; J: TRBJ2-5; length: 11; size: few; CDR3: CASRDRGSVYF; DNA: TGTGCCAGCAGGGACAGGGGGTCTGTGTACTTC
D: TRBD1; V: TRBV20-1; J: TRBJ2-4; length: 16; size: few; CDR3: CSARAETGFAKNIQYF; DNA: TGCAGTGCTAGAGCAGAGACAGGGTTTGCCAAAAACATTCAGTACTTC
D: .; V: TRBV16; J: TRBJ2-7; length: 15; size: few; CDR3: CASSQSDTWFYEQYF; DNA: TGTGCCAGCAGCCAATCGGACACTTGGTTCTACGAGCAGTACTTC
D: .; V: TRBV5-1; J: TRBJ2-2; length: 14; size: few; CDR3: CASSLYFRAGELFF; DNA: TGCGCCAGCAGCTTGTATTTTCGGGCCGGGGAGCTGTTTTTT
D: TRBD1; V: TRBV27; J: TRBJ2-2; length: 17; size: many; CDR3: CASSLLLGQGKSGELFF; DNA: TGTGCCAGCAGTTTACTGCTCGGACAGGGGAAGTCCGGGGAGCTGTTTTTT
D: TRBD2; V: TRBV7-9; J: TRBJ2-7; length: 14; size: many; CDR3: CASSPGGGSYEQYF; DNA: TGTGCCAGCAGCCCGGGGGGAGGCTCCTACGAGCAGTACTTC
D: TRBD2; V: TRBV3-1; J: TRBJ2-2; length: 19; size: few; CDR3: CASSQGAGLAGVGTGELFF; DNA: TGTGCCAGCAGCCAAGGCGCCGGGCTAGCGGGAGTCGGGACCGGGGAGCTGTTTTTT
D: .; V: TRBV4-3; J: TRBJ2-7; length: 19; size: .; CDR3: CASSQDRGFEGVLPYEQYF; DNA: TGCGCCAGCAGCCAAGATCGGGGTTTCGAGGGGGTACTTCCCTACGAGCAGTACTTC
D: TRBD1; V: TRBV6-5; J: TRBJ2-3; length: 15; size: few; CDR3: CASSGQVSSIDTQYF; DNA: TGTGCCAGCAGCGGACAGGTTTCATCCATAGATACGCAGTATTTT
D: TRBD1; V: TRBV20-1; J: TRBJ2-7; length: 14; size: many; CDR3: CSARVGQVFYEQYF; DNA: TGCAGTGCTAGGGTTGGACAGGTGTTCTACGAGCAGTACTTC
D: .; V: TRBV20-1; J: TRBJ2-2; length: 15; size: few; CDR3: CSARDGSVGTGELFF; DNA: TGCAGTGCTAGAGATGGGTCCGTGGGGACCGGGGAGCTGTTTTTT
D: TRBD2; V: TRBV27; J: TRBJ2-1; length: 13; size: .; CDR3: CASSSTLAGGRFF; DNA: TGTGCCAGCAGCTCCACATTAGCGGGAGGTCGGTTCTTC
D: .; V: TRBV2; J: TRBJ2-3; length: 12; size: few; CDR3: CASKTVTDTQYF; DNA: TGTGCCAGCAAGACGGTCACAGATACGCAGTATTTT
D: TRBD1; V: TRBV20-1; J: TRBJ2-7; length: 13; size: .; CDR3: CSVVTGVSYEQYF; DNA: TGCAGTGTTGTGACAGGGGTTTCCTACGAGCAGTACTTC
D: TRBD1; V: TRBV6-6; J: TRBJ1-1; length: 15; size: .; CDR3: CASRFKQGANTEAFF; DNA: TGTGCCAGCAGATTCAAACAGGGGGCTAACACTGAAGCTTTCTTT
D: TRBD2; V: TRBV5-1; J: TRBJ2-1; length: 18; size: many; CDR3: CASRPSGSGVLSYNEQFF; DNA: TGCGCCAGCAGACCTTCGGGTAGCGGGGTACTCTCCTACAATGAGCAGTTCTTC
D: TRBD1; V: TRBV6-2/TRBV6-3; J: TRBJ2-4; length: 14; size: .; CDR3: CASSYSGTEAIQYF; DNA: TGTGCCAGCAGTTACTCGGGGACAGAAGCCATTCAGTACTTC
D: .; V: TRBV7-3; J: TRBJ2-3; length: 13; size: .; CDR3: CASSLAGADTHYF; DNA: TGTGCCAGCAGCTTAGCTGGAGCAGATACGCATTATTTT
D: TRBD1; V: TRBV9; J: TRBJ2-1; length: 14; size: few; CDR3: CASSVDGTGNEQFF; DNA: TGTGCCAGCAGCGTAGATGGGACAGGGAATGAGCAGTTCTTC
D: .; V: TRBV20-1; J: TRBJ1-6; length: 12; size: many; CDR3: CSASGGGSALHF; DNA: TGCAGTGCTAGCGGGGGTGGATCGGCCCTCCACTTT
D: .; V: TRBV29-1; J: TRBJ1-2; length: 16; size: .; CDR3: CSVGVLLSQRGYGYTF; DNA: TGCAGCGTCGGGGTCCTCTTGTCCCAGCGGGGCTATGGCTACACCTTC
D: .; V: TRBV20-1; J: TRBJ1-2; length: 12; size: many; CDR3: CSAREGLGGYTF; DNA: TGCAGTGCTAGAGAAGGTTTGGGGGGCTACACCTTC
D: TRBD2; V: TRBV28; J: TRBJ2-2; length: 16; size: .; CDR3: CASRRLAGVHTGELFF; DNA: TGTGCCAGCAGGCGACTAGCGGGAGTTCACACCGGGGAGCTGTTTTTT
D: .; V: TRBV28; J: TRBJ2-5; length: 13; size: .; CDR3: CANQGGRGETQYF; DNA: TGTGCCAACCAAGGGGGTAGGGGAGAGACCCAGTACTTC